This T cell receptor beta chain is from a study of T cell responses to AZD1222 COVID-19 vaccine. TCRdb keeps only in-frame clones here, not all; method: immunoSEQ multiplex PCR. In the table there are about 170,000 clones, more than 80% of which are singletons. Concerning this clone: Its antigen remains unidentified.

This CDR3 has 12 residues. Per germline, CDR1 WSHSY and CDR2 SAAADI. V lost 7 bases, J lost 3 bases, and 9 bases lay in between. Findings and caveats of the study: Scientists sampled the repertoires only once the peak T cell response had passed. Clonal diversity may have been underestimated in mostly white British donors.

The receptor's source is an adult in good health. The chain couples TRBV10-2 to TRBJ1-2, with D possibly TRBD1 on 6 matching bases. Sequenced here: peripheral blood, sampled on day 0 of AZD1222 vaccination. The CDR3 spells CASMSGDYGYTF. CDR3 coding DNA: TGCGCCAGCATGTCAGGGGACTATGGCTACACCTTC.